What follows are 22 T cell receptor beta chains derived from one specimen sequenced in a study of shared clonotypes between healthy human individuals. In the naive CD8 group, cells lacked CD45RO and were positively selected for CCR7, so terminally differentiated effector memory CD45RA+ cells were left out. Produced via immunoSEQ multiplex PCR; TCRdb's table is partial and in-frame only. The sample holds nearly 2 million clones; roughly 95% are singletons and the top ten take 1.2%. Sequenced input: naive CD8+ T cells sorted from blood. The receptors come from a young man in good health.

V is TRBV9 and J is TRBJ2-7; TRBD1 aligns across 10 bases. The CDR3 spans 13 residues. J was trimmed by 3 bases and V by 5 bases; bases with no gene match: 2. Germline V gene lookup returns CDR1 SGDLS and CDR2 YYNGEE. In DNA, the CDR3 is TGTGCCAGCAGTGGACAGGGGGGCTACGAGCAGTACTTC. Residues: CASSGQGGYEQYF.

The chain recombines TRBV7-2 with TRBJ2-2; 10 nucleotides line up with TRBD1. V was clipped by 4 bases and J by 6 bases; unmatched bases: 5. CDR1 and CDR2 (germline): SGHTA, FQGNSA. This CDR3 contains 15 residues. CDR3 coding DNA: TGTGCCAGCAGCTCGGGACAGGGGTGGTCCGGGGAGCTGTTTTTT. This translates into CASSSGQGWSGELFF.

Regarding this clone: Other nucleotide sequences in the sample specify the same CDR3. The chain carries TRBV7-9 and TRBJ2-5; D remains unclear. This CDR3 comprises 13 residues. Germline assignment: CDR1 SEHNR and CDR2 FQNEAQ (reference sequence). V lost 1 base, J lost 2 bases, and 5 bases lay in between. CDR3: CASSLVGQETQYF. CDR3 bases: TGTGCCAGCAGCTTAGTAGGTCAAGAGACCCAGTACTTC.

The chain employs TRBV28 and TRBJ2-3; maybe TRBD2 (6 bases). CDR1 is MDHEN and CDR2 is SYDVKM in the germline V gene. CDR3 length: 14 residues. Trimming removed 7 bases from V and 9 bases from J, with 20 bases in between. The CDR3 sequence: CASTQGTGVKTQYF. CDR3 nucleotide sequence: TGTGCCAGCACCCAAGGGACGGGAGTTAAGACGCAGTATTTT. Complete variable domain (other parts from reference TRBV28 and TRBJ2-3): DVKVTQSSRYLVKRTGEKVFLECVQDMDHENMFWYRQDPGLGLRLIYFSYDVKMKEKGDIPEGYSVSREKKERFSLILESASTNQTSMYLCASTQGTGVKTQYFGPGTRLTVL.

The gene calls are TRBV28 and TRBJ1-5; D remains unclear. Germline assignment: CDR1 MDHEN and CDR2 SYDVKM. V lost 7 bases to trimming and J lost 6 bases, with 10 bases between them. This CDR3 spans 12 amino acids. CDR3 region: CASTLGSQPQHF. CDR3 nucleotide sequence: TGTGCCAGCACCCTTGGGTCTCAGCCCCAGCATTTT. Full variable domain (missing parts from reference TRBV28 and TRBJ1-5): DVKVTQSSRYLVKRTGEKVFLECVQDMDHENMFWYRQDPGLGLRLIYFSYDVKMKEKGDIPEGYSVSREKKERFSLILESASTNQTSMYLCASTLGSQPQHFGDGTRLSIL.

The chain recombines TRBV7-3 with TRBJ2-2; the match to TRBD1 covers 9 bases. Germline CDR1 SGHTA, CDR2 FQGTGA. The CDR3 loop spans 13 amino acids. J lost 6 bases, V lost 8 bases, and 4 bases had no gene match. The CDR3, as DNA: TGTGCCAGCGGCCGACAGGGGGCCGGGGAGCTGTTTTTT. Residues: CASGRQGAGELFF.

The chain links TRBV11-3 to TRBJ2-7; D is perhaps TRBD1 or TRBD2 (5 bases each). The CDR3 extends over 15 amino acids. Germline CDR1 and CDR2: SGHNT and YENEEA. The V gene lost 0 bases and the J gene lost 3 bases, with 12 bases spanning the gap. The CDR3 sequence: CASSLEGVIVYEQYF. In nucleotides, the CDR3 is TGTGCCAGCAGCTTAGAGGGGGTAATAGTCTACGAGCAGTACTTC.

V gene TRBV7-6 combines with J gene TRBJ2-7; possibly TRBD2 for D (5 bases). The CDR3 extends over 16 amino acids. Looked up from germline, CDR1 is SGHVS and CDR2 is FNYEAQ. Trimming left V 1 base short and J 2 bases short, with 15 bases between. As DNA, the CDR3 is TGTGCCAGCAGCTTAGAGAGGGCGTTCCCACCCTACGAGCAGTACTTC. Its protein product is CASSLERAFPPYEQYF.

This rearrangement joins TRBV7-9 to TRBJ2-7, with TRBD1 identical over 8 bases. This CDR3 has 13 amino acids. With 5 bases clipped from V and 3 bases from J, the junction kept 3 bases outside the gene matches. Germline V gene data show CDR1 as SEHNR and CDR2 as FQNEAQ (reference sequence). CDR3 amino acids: CASSTGQDYEQYF. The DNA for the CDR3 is TGTGCCAGCAGCACGGGACAGGACTACGAGCAGTACTTC.

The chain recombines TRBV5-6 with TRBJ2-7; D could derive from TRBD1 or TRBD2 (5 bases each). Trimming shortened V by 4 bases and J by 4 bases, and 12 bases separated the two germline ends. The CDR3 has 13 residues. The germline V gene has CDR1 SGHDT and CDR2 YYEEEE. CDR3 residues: CASSKGTAYEQYF. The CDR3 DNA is TGTGCCAGCAGCAAGGGGACGGCGTACGAGCAGTACTTC.

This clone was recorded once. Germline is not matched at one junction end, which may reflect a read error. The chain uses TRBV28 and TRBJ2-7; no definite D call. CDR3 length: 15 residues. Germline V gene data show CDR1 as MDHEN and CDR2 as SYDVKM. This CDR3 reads CASTQLHFGSHEQYF. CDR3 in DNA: TGTGCCAGCACCCAACTTCACTTTGGCTCCCACGAGCAGTACTTC.

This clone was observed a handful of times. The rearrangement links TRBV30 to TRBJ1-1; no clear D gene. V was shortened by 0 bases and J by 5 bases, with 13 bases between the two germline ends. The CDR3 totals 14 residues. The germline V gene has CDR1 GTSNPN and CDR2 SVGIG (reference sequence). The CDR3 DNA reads TGTGCCTGGAGTGTACTCTCGCTGGGGACTGAAGCTTTCTTT. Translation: CAWSVLSLGTEAFF.

Here the CDR3 reads CASSPDGDLADSPLHF. The CDR3 DNA is TGTGCCAGCAGCCCGGATGGGGACCTGGCTGATTCACCCCTCCACTTT. J is TRBJ1-6 and V is TRBV5-6, with D possibly matching TRBD1 (5 bases). The germline V gene encodes CDR1 SGHDT and CDR2 YYEEEE. V was clipped by 4 bases and J by 8 bases, with 19 bases between them. The CDR3 totals 16 residues.

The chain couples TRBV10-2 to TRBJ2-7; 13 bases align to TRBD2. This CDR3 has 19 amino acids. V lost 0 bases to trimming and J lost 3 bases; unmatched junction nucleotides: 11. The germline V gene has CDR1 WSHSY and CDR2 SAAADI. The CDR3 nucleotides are TGCGCCAGCAGTGAGTCGGGACTAGCGGGAAGATGGATTCTCTACGAGCAGTACTTC. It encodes CASSESGLAGRWILYEQYF.

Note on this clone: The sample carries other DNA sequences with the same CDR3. CDR3 in amino acids: CASSLGTGGEQYF. The CDR3 DNA reads as TGTGCCAGCAGCCTCGGGACAGGGGGCGAGCAGTACTTC. This rearrangement joins TRBV11-3 to TRBJ2-7; 11 bases align to TRBD1. CDR1 is SGHNT and CDR2 is YENEEA in the germline V gene. V trimming: 5 bases; J trimming: 6 bases; junction bases outside the gene matches: 3. This CDR3 spans 13 amino acids.

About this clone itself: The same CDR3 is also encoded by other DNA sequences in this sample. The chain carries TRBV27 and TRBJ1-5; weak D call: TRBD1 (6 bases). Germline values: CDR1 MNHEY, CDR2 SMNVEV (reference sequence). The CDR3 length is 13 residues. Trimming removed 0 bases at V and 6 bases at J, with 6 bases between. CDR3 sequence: CASSLSGAQPQHF. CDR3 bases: TGTGCCAGCAGTTTATCGGGGGCTCAGCCCCAGCATTTT.

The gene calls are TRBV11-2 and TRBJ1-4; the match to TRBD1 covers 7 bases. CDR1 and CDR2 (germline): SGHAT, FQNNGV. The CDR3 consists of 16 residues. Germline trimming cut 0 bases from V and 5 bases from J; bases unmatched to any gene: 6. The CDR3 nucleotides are TGTGCCAGCAGCTTAGATCTGGCAGGGGGGAATGAAAAACTGTTTTTT. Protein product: CASSLDLAGGNEKLFF.

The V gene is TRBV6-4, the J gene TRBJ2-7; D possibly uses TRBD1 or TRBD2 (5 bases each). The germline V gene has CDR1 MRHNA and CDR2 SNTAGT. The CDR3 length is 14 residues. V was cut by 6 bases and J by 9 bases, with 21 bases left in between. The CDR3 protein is CASRGRHPDHGQYF. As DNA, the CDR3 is TGTGCCAGCAGGGGACGGCATCCGGATCACGGGCAGTACTTC.

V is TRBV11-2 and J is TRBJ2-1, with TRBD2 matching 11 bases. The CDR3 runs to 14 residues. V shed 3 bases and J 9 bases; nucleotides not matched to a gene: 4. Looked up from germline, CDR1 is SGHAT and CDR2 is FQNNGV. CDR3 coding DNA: TGTGCCAGCAGCTTGCTAGCGGGGGGAGCTGAGCAGTTCTTC. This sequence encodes CASSLLAGGAEQFF.

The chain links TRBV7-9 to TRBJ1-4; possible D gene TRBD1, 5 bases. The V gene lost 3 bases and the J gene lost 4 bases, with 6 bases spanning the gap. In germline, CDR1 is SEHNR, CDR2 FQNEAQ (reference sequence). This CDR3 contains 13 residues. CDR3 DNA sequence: TGTGCCAGCAGCTTTGGACATAATGAAAAACTGTTTTTT. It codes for CASSFGHNEKLFF.

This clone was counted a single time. CDR3 in amino acids: CASSGGTEQNNEQFF. The CDR3 DNA is TGTGCCAGCAGTGGGGGGACAGAGCAAAACAATGAGCAGTTCTTC. The chain couples TRBV25-1 to TRBJ2-1, with 7 bases aligning to TRBD1. The CDR3 spans 15 residues. Germline CDR1 is MGHDK and CDR2 is SYGVNS. V dropped 4 bases and J dropped 5; count of bases not matched to a gene: 8.

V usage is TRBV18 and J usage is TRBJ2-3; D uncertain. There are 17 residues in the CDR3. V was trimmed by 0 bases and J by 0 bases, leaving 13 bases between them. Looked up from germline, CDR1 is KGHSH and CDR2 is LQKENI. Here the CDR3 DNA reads TGTGCCAGCTCACCACCAACGGTAGCCTTTAGCACAGATACGCAGTATTTT. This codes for CASSPPTVAFSTDTQYF.